Shown below are 9 T cell receptor beta chains from a single sample sequenced in a study of shared clonotypes between healthy human individuals. CD8 cells classed as naive were CD45RO-negative and positively selected for CCR7, excluding terminally differentiated effector memory CD45RA+ cells. Profiling relied on immunoSEQ multiplex PCR, and the TCRdb table lists in-frame clones only, not all of them. The sample yields about 2,200,000 clones, under 95% seen once. The sequencing sample was made of naive CD8+ T cells from PBMCs. The receptors here all came from a man aged 18-30 years in good health. Some clones in this sample may be carry-over from other donors' samples.

V usage is TRBV11-2 and J usage is TRBJ2-1; D uncertain. V was pared by 5 bases and J by 4 bases, with 9 bases between. This CDR3 is built from 13 residues. The germline V gene encodes CDR1 SGHAT and CDR2 FQNNGV. The CDR3 DNA is TGTGCCAGCAGCCCTCCTCTATACAATGAGCAGTTCTTC. Amino acids: CASSPPLYNEQFF.

As for this clone: At the DNA level, this CDR3 is encoded by other sequences in the same sample as well. The V and J genes are TRBV11-2 and TRBJ2-7; 10 nucleotides match TRBD1. V lost 1 base to trimming and J lost 4 bases; unmatched junction nucleotides: 1. Per germline, CDR1 SGHAT and CDR2 FQNNGV. This CDR3 has 14 residues. CDR3 DNA sequence: TGTGCCAGCAGCTTAGGACAGGGGGCGTACGAGCAGTACTTC. It specifies CASSLGQGAYEQYF. The whole variable domain, remainder taken from reference TRBV11-2 and TRBJ2-7, is EAGVAQSPRYKIIEKRQSVAFWCNPISGHATLYWYQQILGQGPKLLIQFQNNGVVDDSQLPKDRFSAERLKGVDSTLKIQPAKLEDSAVYLCASSLGQGAYEQYFGPGTRLTVT.

The chain uses TRBV10-3 and TRBJ1-5; D is undetermined. The CDR3 is 15 amino acids. Germline CDR1 reads ENHRY; CDR2 reads SYGVKD. V was pared by 2 bases and J by 0 bases, with 8 bases between. CDR3 loop: CAISEAEYSNQPQHF. The DNA of the CDR3 is TGTGCCATCAGTGAGGCAGAGTATAGCAATCAGCCCCAGCATTTT.

The chain joins TRBV30 to TRBJ2-7; D may be TRBD2 (6 bases). Germline V gene data show CDR1 as GTSNPN and CDR2 as SVGIG (reference sequence). Trimming cost V 3 bases and J 2 bases, with 11 bases left between them. The CDR3 is made up of 13 amino acids. The CDR3 spells CAWRSEGTYEQYF. The DNA for the CDR3 is TGTGCCTGGAGGTCGGAGGGGACCTACGAGCAGTACTTC.

The rearrangement uses TRBV6-6 and TRBJ1-2; D is uncertain. The CDR3 contains 13 residues. Germline CDR1 reads MNHNY; CDR2 reads SVGAGI (reference sequence). V shed 7 bases and J shed 0 bases, with 9 bases lying between them. This CDR3 reads CASKYGPNYGYTF. CDR3 bases: TGTGCCAGCAAGTATGGACCTAACTATGGCTACACCTTC.

The V call is TRBV9, the J call TRBJ2-2; D gene uncertain. V was cut by 4 bases and J by 6 bases, with 7 bases left in between. Germline V lookup: CDR1 SGDLS, CDR2 YYNGEE. This CDR3 region has 12 residues. CDR3 residues: CASSNLPGELFF. In DNA, the CDR3 is TGTGCCAGCAGCAATCTCCCCGGGGAGCTGTTTTTT.

The chain couples TRBV28 to TRBJ2-7, with D unresolved. Trimming took 4 bases from V and 2 from J, leaving 12 bases between them. From germline, CDR1 is MDHEN and CDR2 SYDVKM. There are 14 residues in the CDR3. The CDR3 sequence: CASSSVGSPYEQYF. In DNA, the CDR3 is TGTGCCAGCAGTTCGGTGGGCAGCCCCTACGAGCAGTACTTC.

This clone has only one observation. The genes are TRBV29-1 and TRBJ1-2; 12 bases fit TRBD1. Germline V lookup: CDR1 SQVTM, CDR2 ANQGSEA. This CDR3 has 15 amino acids. V was pared by 3 bases and J by 6 bases, with 8 bases of the junction left unmatched. This CDR3 is CSVEVGTGGANGYTF. The CDR3 region has the DNA TGCAGCGTTGAGGTCGGGACAGGGGGCGCGAATGGCTACACCTTC.

This clone occurred once. The chain combines TRBV21-1 with TRBJ2-4; no DNA check was done on the table's D call, TRBD2. TRBV21-1 is a recognized pseudogene. CDR3 size: 13 residues. Here the CDR3 reads CASSSRRKNIQYF. The CDR3 DNA reads as TGTGCCAGCAGCTCGAGGCGTAAAAACATTCAGTACTTC.